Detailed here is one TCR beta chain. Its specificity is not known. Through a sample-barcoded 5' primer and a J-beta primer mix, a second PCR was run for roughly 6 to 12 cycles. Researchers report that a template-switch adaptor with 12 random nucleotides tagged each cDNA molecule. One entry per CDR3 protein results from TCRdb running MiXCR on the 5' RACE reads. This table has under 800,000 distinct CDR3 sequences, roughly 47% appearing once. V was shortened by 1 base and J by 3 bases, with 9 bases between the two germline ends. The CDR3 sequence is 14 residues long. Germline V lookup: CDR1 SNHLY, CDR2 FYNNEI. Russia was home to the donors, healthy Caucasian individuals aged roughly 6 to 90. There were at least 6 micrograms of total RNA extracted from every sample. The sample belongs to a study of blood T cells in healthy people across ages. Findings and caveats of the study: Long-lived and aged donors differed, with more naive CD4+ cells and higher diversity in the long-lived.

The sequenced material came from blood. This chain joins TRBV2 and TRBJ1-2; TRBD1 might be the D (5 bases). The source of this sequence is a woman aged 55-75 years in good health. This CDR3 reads CASSEGGKDYGYTF. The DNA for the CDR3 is TGTGCCAGCAGTGAAGGGGGGAAAGACTATGGCTACACCTTC. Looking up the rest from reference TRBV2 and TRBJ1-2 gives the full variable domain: EPEVTQTPSHQVTQMGQEVILRCVPISNHLYFYWYRQILGQKVEFLVSFYNNEISEKSEIFDDQFSVERPDGSNFTLKIRSTKLEDSAMYFCASSEGGKDYGYTFGSGTRLTVV.